This record covers a single TCR beta chain. The assay was immunoSEQ multiplex PCR, and TCRdb's table has in-frame clones only and misses some. The sample includes roughly 180,000 clones, over 70% of them seen just once. These data originate in a study of blood T cell repertoires in COVID-19. Trimming removed 4 bases from V and 7 bases from J; junction bases left unmatched: 10. CDR1 is SGHRS and CDR2 is YFSETQ in the germline V gene. CDR3 length equals 16 residues. This chain links TRBV5-1 with TRBJ1-4; TRBD1 matches 10 bases. The material sequenced was PBMCs or T cells enriched from blood (not recorded which). The sequence came from a woman between 40 and 50 years old with acute COVID-19. CDR3 nucleotide sequence: TGCGCCAGCAGCCTTACCCCCGGGACAGGGGTTGAAAAACTGTTTTTT. Its translation: CASSLTPGTGVEKLFF. The variable domain in full, with the rest retrieved from reference TRBV5-1 and TRBJ1-4, is KAGVTQTPRYLIKTRGQQVTLSCSPISGHRSVSWYQQTPGQGLQFLFEYFSETQRNKGNFPGRFSGRQFSNSRSEMNVSTLELGDSALYLCASSLTPGTGVEKLFFGSGTQLSVL.